This TCR beta chain was sequenced in a study of cytomegalovirus exposure and HLA in healthy donors. Study summary: The platform used for the roughly 130 validation repertoires matched that of the approximately 640 first-cohort repertoires, a later analysis reported. Study-wide points: Rarity marked most TCR sequences, yet some public TCRs occurred in many donors. A list of 150 or so TCR beta chains associated with cytomegalovirus was given.

The donors were part of the validation cohort, which consisted of some 120 subjects and was separate from the first cohort of 666 subjects. As to this clone: Antigen: not known.

The assay was immunoSEQ multiplex PCR, and TCRdb's table has in-frame clones only and misses some. In the table there are some 170,000 clones, 80% to 85% of which are singletons. V lost 2 bases and J lost 4; bases outside the gene matches: 7. Germline V gene sequence: CDR1 SGHNT, CDR2 YYREEE (reference sequence). The CDR3 is made up of 17 amino acids. The material sequenced was PBMCs. This chain links TRBV5-4 with TRBJ2-7; TRBD2 agrees at 15 bases. This TCR was sampled from a man younger than 45 in good health and CMV-seropositive. The chain's CDR3 is CASSLGLAGGPGYEQYF. The CDR3 DNA sequence: TGTGCCAGCAGCTTAGGACTAGCGGGAGGGCCAGGTTACGAGCAGTACTTC.